This T cell receptor (beta chain) was identified during a study of blood T cell repertoires in COVID-19 (dated by TCRdb to 2018 to 2020). Study-wide context: Collaborator samples came from the United States, Italy and Spain and covered acute and convalescent phases of COVID-19. The prospective study material was composed of cDNA or gDNA derived from T cells, B-cell-depleted T cells, or PBMCs. The repertoires were released in a freely available public database intended as a resource for research on the immune response to SARS-CoV-2. Subjects who had been exposed to COVID-19, were actively infected with it, or had recovered from it provided the deeply sampled blood TCRbeta repertoires that made up the dataset. The samples were drawn from the first 160 participants of the ongoing ImmuneRACE study and from 950 to 1,500 subjects provided by 6 global collaborators. Nearly every sample came with metadata listing a de-identified subject ID, COVID-19 status, age in years and sex. Where available, HLA class I and class II types were taken from metadata supplied by the sample provider and were not determined by assay-based typing.

With respect to this clone: What antigen it recognizes has not been identified. No base-level quality is on record; no much larger clone is a single base apart.

Germline trimming: 4 bases from V, 3 bases from J; junction bases outside gene matches: 6. Per the germline V gene (reference sequence), LGHDT is the CDR1 and YNNKEL is the CDR2. Including cysteine and phenylalanine, the CDR3 has 16 amino acids. Only the CDR3 DNA stays, 48 bases, in frame from base 1. General study outcomes and caveats: The quantity of clinical and demographic metadata differed by source and by participant and was supplied without curation.

One collaborating source in Seattle enrolled patients during active infection and followed them longitudinally through the course of disease. Each collaborating institution followed its own protocols to collect whole blood in K2EDTA tubes. For TCRbeta analysis, collaborators shipped samples in one of three forms: frozen whole blood, isolated PBMCs, or DNA extracted from either of those sample types. The immunoSEQ Assay, a bias-controlled multiplex PCR, was used to amplify TCRbeta CDR3 regions from genomic DNA. Per the original workflow: The number of nucleated cells in each sample was estimated from the amplification of reference gene primers within the assay. To quantify the absolute abundance of each unique TCRbeta CDR3 rearrangement, sequence reads were collapsed and filtered. For each sample, productive Simpson clonality was calculated as the square root of Simpson's diversity index over productive rearrangements. The table comes from immuneACCESS by way of TCRdb, which keeps in-frame sequences with V and J called. Part of the clones is missing from these tables; in studies checked, under half for an unresolved V gene and the rest for unknown reasons. That table supplies the V and J calls and clone size; D and trimming were determined from the DNA. The sample includes fewer than 200,000 clones, with roughly 76% observed a single time. The biggest ten clones account for 9% to 15% of the sample.

Specimen: peripheral blood. The chain is made from TRBV3-1 (or the pseudogene TRBV3-2) and TRBJ2-3; the central 11 bases match TRBD2. This clonotype was sampled from a woman of 80 years or more with COVID-19, enrolled during active disease. The DNA reads TGTGCCAGCAGCCCCCTTTTAGCGGGAGGGACAGATACGCAGTATTTT. It specifies CASSPLLAGGTDTQYF.